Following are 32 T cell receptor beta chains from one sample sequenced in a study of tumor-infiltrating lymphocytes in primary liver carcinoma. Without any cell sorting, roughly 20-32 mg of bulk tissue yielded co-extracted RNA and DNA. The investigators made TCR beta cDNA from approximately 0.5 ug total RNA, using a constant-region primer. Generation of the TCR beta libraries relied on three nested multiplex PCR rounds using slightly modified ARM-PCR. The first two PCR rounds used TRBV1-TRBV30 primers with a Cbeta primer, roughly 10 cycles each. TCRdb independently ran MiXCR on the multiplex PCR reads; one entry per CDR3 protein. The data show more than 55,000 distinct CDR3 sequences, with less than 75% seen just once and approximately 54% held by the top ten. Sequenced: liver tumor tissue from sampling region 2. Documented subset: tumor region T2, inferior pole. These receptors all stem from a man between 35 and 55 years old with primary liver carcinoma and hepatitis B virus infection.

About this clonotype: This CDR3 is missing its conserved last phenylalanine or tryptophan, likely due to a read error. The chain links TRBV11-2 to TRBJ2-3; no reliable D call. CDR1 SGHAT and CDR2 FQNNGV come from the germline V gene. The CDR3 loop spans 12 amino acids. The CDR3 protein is CASSLTQDTQYI. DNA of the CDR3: TGTGCAAGCAGCCTGACCCAAGATACGCAGTATATT.

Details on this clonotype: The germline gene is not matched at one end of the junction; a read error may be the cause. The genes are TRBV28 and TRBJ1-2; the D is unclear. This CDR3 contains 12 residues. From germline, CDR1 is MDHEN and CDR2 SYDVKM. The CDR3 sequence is CANSPGSWGYTF. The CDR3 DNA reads TGTGCCAACAGTCCGGGAAGTTGGGGCTACACCTTC.

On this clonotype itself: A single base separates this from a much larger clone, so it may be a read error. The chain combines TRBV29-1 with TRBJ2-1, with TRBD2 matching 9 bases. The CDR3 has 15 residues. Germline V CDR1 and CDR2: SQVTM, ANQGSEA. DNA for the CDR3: TGCAGCGTTGATTCTCGGCGGGAGGGCTACAATGAGCAGCTCTTC. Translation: CSVDSRREGYNEQLF.

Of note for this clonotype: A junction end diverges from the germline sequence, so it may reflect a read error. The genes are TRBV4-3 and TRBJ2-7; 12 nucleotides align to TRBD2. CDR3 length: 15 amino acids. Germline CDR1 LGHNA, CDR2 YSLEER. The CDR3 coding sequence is TGCGCCAGCAGACAGGAGCTAGCGGGAGGGCACGAGCGGTACTTC. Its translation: CASRQELAGGHERYF.

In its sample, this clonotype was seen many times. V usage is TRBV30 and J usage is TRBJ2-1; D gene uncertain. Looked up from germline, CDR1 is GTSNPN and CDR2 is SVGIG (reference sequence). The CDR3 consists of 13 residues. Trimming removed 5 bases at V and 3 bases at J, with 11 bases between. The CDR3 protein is CAWEAGDYNEQFF. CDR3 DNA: TGTGCCTGGGAGGCTGGGGACTACAATGAGCAGTTCTTC.

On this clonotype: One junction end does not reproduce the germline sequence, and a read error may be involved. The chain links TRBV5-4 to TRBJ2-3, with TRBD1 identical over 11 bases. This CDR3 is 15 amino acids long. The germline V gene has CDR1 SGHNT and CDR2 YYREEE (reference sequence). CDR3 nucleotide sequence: TGTGCCAGCAGCTTAGGGGACAGGGGGACAGATATGCAGTATTTC. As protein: CASSLGDRGTDMQYF.

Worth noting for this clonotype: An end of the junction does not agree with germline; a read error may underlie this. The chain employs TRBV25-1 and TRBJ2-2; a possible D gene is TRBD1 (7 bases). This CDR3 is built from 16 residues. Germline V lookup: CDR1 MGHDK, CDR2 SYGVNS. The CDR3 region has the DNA TGTGCCAGCAGTGAATTCGCGGACAGGAACACCCGGGAGTTGTTTTTT. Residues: CASSEFADRNTRELFF. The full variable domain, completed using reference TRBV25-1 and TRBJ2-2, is EADIYQTPRYLVIGTGKKITLECSQTMGHDKMYWYQQDPGMELHLIHYSYGVNSTEKGDLSSESTVSRIRTEHFPLTLESARPSHTSQYLCASSEFADRNTRELFFGEGSRLTVL.

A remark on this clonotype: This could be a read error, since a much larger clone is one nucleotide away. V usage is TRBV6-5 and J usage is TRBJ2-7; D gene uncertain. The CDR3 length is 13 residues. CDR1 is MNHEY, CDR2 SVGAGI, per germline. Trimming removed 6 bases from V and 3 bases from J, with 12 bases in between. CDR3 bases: TGTGCCAGCAGCAGAGCGTGGGGCTACGAGCAGTACTTC. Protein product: CASSRAWGYEQYF.

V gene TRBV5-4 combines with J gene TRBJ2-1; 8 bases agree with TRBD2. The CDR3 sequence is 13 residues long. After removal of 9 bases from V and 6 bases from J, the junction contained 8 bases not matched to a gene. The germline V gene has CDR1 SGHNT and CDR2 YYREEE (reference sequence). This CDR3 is CATTSERPNEQFF. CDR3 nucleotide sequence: TGTGCCACGACTAGCGAGAGACCCAATGAGCAGTTCTTC.

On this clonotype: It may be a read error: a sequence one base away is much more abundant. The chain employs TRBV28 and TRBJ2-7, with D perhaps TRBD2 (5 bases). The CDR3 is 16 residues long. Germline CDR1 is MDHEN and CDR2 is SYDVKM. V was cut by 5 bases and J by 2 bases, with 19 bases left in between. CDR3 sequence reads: CASSPRLWVLTYEQYF. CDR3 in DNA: TGTGCCAGCAGTCCAAGACTATGGGTCCTAACCTACGAGCAGTACTTC.

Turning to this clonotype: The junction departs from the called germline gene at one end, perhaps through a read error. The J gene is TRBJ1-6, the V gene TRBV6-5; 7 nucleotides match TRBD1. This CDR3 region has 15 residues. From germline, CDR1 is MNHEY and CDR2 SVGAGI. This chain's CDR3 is CASIYIQGLESPLHF. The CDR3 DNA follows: TGTGCCAGCATTTACATACAGGGGCTGGAGTCACCCCTCCACTTT.

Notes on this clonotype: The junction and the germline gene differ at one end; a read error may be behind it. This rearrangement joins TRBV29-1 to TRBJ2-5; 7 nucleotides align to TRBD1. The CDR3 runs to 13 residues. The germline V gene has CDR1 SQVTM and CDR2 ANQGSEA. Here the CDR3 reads CNGLTQGVETQNF. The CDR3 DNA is TGCAACGGACTCACCCAGGGGGTGGAGACCCAGAACTTC.

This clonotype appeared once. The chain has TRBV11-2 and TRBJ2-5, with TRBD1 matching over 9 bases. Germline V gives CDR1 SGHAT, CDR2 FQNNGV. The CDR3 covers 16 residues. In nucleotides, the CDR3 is TGTGACGGCAGCCAAACTCCTGACAGGGGGAAAGAGACCCAGTACTTC. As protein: CDGSQTPDRGKETQYF.

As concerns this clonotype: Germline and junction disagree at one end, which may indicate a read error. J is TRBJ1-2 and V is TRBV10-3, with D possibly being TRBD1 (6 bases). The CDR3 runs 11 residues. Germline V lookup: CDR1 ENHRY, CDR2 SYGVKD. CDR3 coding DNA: TGTGTCCTCAGGGCAGGGGTTGGCTACGCCTTC. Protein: CVLRAGVGYAF.

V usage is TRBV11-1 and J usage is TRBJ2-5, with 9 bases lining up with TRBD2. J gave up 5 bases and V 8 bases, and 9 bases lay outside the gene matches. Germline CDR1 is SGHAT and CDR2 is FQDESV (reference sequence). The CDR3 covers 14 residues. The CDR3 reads CASFFSGTSETQYF. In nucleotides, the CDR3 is TGTGCCAGCTTCTTCTCCGGGACTAGCGAGACCCAGTACTTC.

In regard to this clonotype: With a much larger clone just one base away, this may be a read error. The DNA for the CDR3 is TGTGCCAGCAACTTAGAGGAGAACTGGGAGACCCAGTACTTC. Protein: CASNLEENWETQYF. J is TRBJ2-5 and V is TRBV7-9, with D uncertain. This CDR3 has 14 amino acids. CDR1 and CDR2 from the germline V gene are SEHNR and FQNEAQ (reference sequence).

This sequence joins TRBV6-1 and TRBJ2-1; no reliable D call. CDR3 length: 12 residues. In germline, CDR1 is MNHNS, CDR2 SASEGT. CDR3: CTCRRSINEQFF. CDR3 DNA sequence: TGTACCTGCAGGCGGTCTATCAATGAGCAGTTCTTC.

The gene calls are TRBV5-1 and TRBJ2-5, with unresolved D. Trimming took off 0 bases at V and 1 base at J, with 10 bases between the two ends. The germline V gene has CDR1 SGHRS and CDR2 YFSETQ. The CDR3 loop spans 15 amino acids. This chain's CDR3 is CASSLGALRQETQYF. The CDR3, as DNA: TGCGCCAGCAGCTTGGGAGCCCTCCGCCAAGAGACCCAGTACTTC.

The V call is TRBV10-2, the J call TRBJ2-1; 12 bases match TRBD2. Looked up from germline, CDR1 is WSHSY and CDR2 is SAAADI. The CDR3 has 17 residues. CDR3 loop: CISSDLAGGRFYNEQFF. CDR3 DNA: TGCATCAGCAGCGATCTAGCGGGAGGGAGGTTCTACAATGAGCAGTTCTTC.

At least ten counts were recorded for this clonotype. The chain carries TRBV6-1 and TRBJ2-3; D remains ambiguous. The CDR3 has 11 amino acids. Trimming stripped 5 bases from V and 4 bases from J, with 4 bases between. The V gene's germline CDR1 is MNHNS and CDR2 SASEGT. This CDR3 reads CASSPADTQYF. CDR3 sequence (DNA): TGTGCCAGCAGTCCCGCAGATACGCAGTATTTT.

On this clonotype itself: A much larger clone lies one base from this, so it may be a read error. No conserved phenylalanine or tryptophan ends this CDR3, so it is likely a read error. The CDR3 DNA follows: TGCGCCAGCAGGACAGGGCCAACTTACAATGAGCAGTTCTTA. As protein: CASRTGPTYNEQFL. The chain has TRBV5-1 and TRBJ2-1; TRBD1 matches 7 bases. Trimming cost V 5 bases and J 4 bases; bases outside gene matches: 6. Per germline, CDR1 SGHRS and CDR2 YFSETQ. The CDR3 runs to 14 residues.

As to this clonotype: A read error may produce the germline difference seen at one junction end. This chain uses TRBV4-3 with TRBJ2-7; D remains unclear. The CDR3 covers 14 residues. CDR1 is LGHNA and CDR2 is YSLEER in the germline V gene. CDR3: CASSQDLKYTEQYF. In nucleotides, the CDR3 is TGCGCCAGCAGCCAGGACCTTAAGTACACCGAGCAATACTTC.

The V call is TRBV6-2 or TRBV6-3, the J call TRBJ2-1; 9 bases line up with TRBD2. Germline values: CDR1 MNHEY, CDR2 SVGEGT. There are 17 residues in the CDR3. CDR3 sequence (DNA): TGTACCTGCACGGGTGTGCGGGAGGGCCTAAGGGGAAATGAGCAGTTCTTC. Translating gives CTCTGVREGLRGNEQFF.

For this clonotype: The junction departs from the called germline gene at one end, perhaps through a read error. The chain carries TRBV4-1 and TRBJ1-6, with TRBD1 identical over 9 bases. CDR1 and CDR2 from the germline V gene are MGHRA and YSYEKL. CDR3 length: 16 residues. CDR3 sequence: CASSRRLQGADSPLHF. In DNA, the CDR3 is TGCGCCAGTAGCCGCCGCCTACAGGGGGCGGATTCACCCCTCCACTTT.

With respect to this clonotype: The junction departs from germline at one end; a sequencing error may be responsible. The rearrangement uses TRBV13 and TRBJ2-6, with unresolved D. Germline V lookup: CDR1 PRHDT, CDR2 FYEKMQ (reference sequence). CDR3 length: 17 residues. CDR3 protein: CASTIYLDDSEANVLAF. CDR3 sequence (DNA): TGTGCCAGCACCATTTACCTGGACGACTCTGAGGCCAACGTCCTGGCTTTC.

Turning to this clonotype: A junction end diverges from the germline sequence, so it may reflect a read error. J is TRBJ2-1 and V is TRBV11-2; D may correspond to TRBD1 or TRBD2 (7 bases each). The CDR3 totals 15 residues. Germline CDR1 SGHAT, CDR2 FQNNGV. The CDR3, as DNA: TGTGCCAGCAGTCCCCAGGGGGAGGGATTGGGTGAGCGGTTCTTC. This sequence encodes CASSPQGEGLGERFF.

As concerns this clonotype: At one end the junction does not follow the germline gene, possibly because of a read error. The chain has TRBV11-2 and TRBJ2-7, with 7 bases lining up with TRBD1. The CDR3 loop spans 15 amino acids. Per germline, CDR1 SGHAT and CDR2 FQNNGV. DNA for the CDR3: TGTGCCAGCAGCCTAAATCGGGGACAGTCCTACGAGCAGTTTTTC. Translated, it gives CASSLNRGQSYEQFF. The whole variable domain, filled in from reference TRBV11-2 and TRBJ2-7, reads EAGVAQSPRYKIIEKRQSVAFWCNPISGHATLYWYQQILGQGPKLLIQFQNNGVVDDSQLPKDRFSAERLKGVDSTLKIQPAKLEDSAVYLCASSLNRGQSYEQFFGPGTRLTVT.

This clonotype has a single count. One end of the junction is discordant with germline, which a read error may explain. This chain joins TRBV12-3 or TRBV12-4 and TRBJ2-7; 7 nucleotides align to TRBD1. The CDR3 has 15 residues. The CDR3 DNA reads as TGTACCAGCAGTATCGGAACAGGGGACCCCTACGAGCAGTACTTC. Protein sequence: CTSSIGTGDPYEQYF.

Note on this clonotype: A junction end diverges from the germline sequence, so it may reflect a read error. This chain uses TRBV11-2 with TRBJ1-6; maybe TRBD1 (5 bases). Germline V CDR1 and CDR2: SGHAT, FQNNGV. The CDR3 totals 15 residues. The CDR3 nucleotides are TGTGCCAGCAGCTTAGAACCGAGACAGAATTCACCCCTACACTTT. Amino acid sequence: CASSLEPRQNSPLHF. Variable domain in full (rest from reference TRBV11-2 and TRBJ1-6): EAGVAQSPRYKIIEKRQSVAFWCNPISGHATLYWYQQILGQGPKLLIQFQNNGVVDDSQLPKDRFSAERLKGVDSTLKIQPAKLEDSAVYLCASSLEPRQNSPLHFGNGTRLTVT.

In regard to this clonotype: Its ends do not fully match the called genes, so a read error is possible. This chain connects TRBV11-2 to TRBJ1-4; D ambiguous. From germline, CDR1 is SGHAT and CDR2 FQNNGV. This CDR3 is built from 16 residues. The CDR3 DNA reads TGTGCCAGCAGCAGTACTCTAGGAGGAACAAATGAAAACCTGTTTTTT. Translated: CASSSTLGGTNENLFF. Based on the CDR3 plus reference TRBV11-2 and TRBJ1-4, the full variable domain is EAGVAQSPRYKIIEKRQSVAFWCNPISGHATLYWYQQILGQGPKLLIQFQNNGVVDDSQLPKDRFSAERLKGVDSTLKIQPAKLEDSAVYLCASSSTLGGTNENLFFGSGTQLSVL.

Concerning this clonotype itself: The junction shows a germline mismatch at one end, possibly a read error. CDR3 DNA sequence: TGTGTCAGCAGCTCGATCGGGATTGCGCAGTCCTTC. Translated: CVSSSIGIAQSF. V usage is TRBV11-2 and J usage is TRBJ2-1, with D tentatively TRBD2 (5 bases). There are 12 residues in the CDR3. Germline values: CDR1 SGHAT, CDR2 FQNNGV.

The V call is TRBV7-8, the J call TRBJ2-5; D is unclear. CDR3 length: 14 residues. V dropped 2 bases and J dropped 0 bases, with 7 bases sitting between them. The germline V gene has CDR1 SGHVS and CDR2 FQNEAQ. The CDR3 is CASSLPVYQETQYF. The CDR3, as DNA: TGTGCCAGCAGCTTACCAGTGTACCAAGAGACCCAGTACTTC. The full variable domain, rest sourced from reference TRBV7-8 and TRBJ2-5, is GAGVSQSPRYKVAKRGQDVALRCDPISGHVSLFWYQQALGQGPEFLTYFQNEAQLDKSGLPSDRFFAERPEGSVSTLKIQRTQQEDSAVYLCASSLPVYQETQYFGPGTRLLVL.